Below are 8 T cell receptor beta chains sequenced from a single sample in a study of blood T cell repertoires in COVID-19. Data came from immunoSEQ multiplex PCR; TCRdb stores just in-frame clones and leaves some out. Counted here are over 110,000 clones, around 88% occurring once; the ten biggest clones make up 25% to 35%. The sequenced material came from peripheral blood. The receptor set was obtained from a human donor in a cohort sampled during active COVID-19.

The chain couples TRBV11-2 to TRBJ2-7, with 8 positions matching TRBD2. The CDR3 length is 13 residues. The germline V gene has CDR1 SGHAT and CDR2 FQNNGV. J gave up 3 bases and V 5 bases, and 3 bases lay outside the gene matches. The CDR3 DNA sequence: TGTGCCAGCAGCCCCGGGACTAGCTACGAGCAGTACTTC. It encodes CASSPGTSYEQYF.

The V and J genes are TRBV4-3 and TRBJ2-1, with no clear D. CDR3 size: 16 residues. The V gene's germline CDR1 is LGHNA and CDR2 YSLEER. The germline V and J ends were trimmed by 3 bases and 2 bases, with 14 bases remaining between them. CDR3 sequence reads: CASSQEQPGPYNEQFF. Written as DNA, the CDR3 is TGCGCCAGCAGCCAGGAACAGCCCGGCCCCTACAATGAGCAGTTCTTC.

Written as DNA, the CDR3 is TGTGCCAGCAGCTTTGGGGCCCTCGGGAGAAACTATGGCTACACCTTC. Its protein is CASSFGALGRNYGYTF. This chain uses TRBV13 with TRBJ1-2; TRBD1 might be the D (5 bases). The CDR3 sequence is 16 residues long. The V gene's germline CDR1 is PRHDT and CDR2 FYEKMQ (reference sequence). V was cut by 3 bases and J by 2 bases, with 16 bases left in between.

The chain links TRBV7-9 to TRBJ2-2; D is uncertain. The V end was cut by 5 bases, the J end by 0 bases, with 13 bases between. Germline CDR1 reads SEHNR; CDR2 reads FQNEAQ (reference sequence). CDR3 size: 16 residues. The CDR3 spells CASSPSAGSNTGELFF. The CDR3 DNA is TGTGCCAGCAGCCCTTCAGCCGGGTCGAACACCGGGGAGCTGTTTTTT.

This rearrangement joins TRBV5-1 to TRBJ2-1; D perhaps matches TRBD2 (6 bases). The CDR3 is made up of 17 amino acids. Germline CDR1 reads SGHRS; CDR2 reads YFSETQ. The V end lost 0 bases, the J end lost 0 bases, and 13 bases lay between the germline ends. This chain's CDR3 is CASSLGGASVSYNEQFF. Here the CDR3 DNA reads TGCGCCAGCAGCTTGGGTGGTGCTAGCGTCTCCTACAATGAGCAGTTCTTC.

This chain joins TRBV15 and TRBJ1-2, with no clear D. The CDR3 loop spans 14 amino acids. Germline CDR1 is LNHNV and CDR2 is YYDKDF (reference sequence). V was cut by 0 bases and J by 6 bases, with 11 bases left in between. DNA of the CDR3: TGTGCCACCAGCAGAGACGTCGGGGTACATGGCTACACCTTC. As protein: CATSRDVGVHGYTF.

The chain has TRBV29-1 and TRBJ1-2, with D perhaps matching TRBD1 (6 bases). The V end was cut by 4 bases, the J end by 4 bases, with 13 bases between. This CDR3 is 13 amino acids long. CDR1 and CDR2 (germline): SQVTM, ANQGSEA. The CDR3 spells CSVVPTGSYGYTF. CDR3 DNA: TGCAGCGTTGTACCCACAGGGTCCTATGGCTACACCTTC.

CDR3 sequence reads: CASSWWAADSPLHF. The CDR3 DNA follows: TGTGCCAGCAGTTGGTGGGCAGCCGATTCACCCCTCCACTTT. The chain links TRBV6-5 to TRBJ1-6; D gene ambiguous. V lost 4 bases and J lost 8, with 12 bases in between. The CDR3 spans 14 residues. Germline V gives CDR1 MNHEY, CDR2 SVGAGI.